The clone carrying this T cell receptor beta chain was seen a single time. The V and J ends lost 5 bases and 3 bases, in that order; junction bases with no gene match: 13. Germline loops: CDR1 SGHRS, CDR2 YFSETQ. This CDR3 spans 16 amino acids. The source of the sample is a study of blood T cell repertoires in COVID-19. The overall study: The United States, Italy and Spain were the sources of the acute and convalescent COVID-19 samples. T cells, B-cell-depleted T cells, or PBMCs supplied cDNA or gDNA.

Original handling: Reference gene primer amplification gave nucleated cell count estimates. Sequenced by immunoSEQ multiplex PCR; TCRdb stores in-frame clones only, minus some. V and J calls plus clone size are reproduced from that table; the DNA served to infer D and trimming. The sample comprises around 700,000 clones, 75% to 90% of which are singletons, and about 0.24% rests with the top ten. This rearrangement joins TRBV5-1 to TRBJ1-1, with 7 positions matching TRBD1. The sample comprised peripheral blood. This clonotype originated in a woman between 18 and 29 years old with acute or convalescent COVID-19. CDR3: CASRPTEGAAHTEAFF. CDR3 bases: TGCGCCAGCAGACCAACGGAGGGGGCTGCGCACACTGAAGCTTTCTTT.